The present T cell receptor (beta chain) was sequenced within a study of cytotoxic CD8 clonotypes in ibrutinib-treated CLL (TCRdb year 2021). Background for the entire study: The cohort included around 15 treatment-naive and roughly ten relapsed/refractory patients; some 18 were IGHV unmutated. On average, each sample yielded hundreds of thousands of productive templates and under 95,000 productive rearrangements. Response samples were obtained after a median of 12 months of treatment, with a range of about 6 to 36 months. Patients were still on ibrutinib when every remission and progressive disease sample was collected. Cryopreserved peripheral blood mononuclear cells were collected at three points: before therapy, at response, and at either sustained remission or disease progression. Of the roughly 86 people in the trial, 26 had longitudinal samples available. Responses were partial in around 25 patients and complete in 2; after median around 66 months follow-up, about 15 stayed in remission and approximately 12 progressed. What the authors observed across the whole study: Lymph node repertoires were not examined, and the timing of sampling was not matched between patients in sustained remission and those whose disease progressed. Public clonotypes were rare and either shrank or stayed stable during treatment, and the rise in clonality at ibrutinib response reflected expansion of private clonotypes. An increase in clonality was observed at ibrutinib response, with clonality remaining stable during sustained remission and falling back toward baseline at progression. At baseline, clonality was higher than in age-matched healthy donors and showed a strong correlation with circulating CD8+ T-cell counts.

Concerning this clone: It has no known antigen specificity. No much larger clone is present one base from it, and per-base qualities are unavailable.

The sample's time point label, in plain terms: approximately eleven months on ibrutinib. Approximately 2 micrograms of genomic DNA were extracted from cryopreserved PBMCs for TCR beta library preparation. Longitudinal blood samples from CLL patients on ibrutinib monotherapy underwent high-throughput TCR beta sequencing. The patients took part in an open-label, single-center phase 2 trial of ibrutinib monotherapy. The junction shows trimming of 1 base on V and 7 bases on J, plus 7 bases between the germline ends. The CDR3 measures 12 amino acids from cysteine to phenylalanine. Only CDR3 DNA remains: 36 bases, in frame from the first base. Based on the germline V gene, the CDR1 and CDR2 sequences are SGHTA and FQGNSA. The goal of deep resolution MiSeq sequencing was a depth between 1 in 1 million and 1 in 200,000 T cells, and coverage averaged 10x per clonotype. The immunoSEQ hsTCRB Kit was used to generate the TCR beta libraries. Per the source publication's procedure: Data were analyzed with ImmunoSEQ Data Assistant and ImmunoSEQ Analyzer, with V, D and J genes assigned per IMGT definitions. Clonality, which ranges from 0 to 1, was calculated by subtracting the normalized Shannon entropy of productive rearrangement frequencies from one. Only overrepresented clonotypes making up at least 0.05% of the repertoire of each patient were included in the public clonotype analysis. Some twelve age-matched healthy donor repertoires from immuneACCESS were used as controls for clonality. TCRdb holds this immuneACCESS table with in-frame rearrangements only. Some clones are missing; in checked studies, unresolved V genes explain under half, and the rest has no known cause. That table gives V, J and clone size, and the DNA gave D and trimming. This sample comprises some 150,000 clones, approximately 77% of them detected only once. Together, the top ten hold around 30% of the sample.

This sequence originates from a human donor with chronic lymphocytic leukemia. The starting material was PBMCs, obtained after 12 months of ibrutinib treatment. The receptor chain draws on TRBV7-2 and TRBJ2-5; no D gene call is confident. The CDR3 protein: CASSLGVWTQYF. The nucleotides read TGTGCCAGCAGCTTAGGGGTTTGGACCCAGTACTTC. Extended through the reference TRBV7-2 and TRBJ2-5 proteins, this CDR3 yields the full variable domain: GAGVSQSPSNKVTEKGKDVELRCDPISGHTALYWYRQSLGQGLEFLIYFQGNSAPDKSGLPSDRFSAERTGGSVSTLTIQRTQQEDSAVYLCASSLGVWTQYFGPGTRLLVL.